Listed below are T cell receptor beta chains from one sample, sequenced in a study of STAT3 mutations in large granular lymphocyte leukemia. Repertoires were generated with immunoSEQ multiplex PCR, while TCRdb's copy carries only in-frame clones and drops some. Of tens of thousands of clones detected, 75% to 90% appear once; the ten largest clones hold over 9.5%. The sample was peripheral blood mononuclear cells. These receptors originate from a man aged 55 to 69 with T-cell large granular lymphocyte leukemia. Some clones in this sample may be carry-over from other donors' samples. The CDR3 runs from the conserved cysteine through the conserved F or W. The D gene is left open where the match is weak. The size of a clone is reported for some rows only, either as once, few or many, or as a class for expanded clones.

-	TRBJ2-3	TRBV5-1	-	CASSLEAITDTQYF	TGCGCCAGCAGCTTGGAAGCCATCACAGATACGCAGTATTTT
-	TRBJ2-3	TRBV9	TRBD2	CASGQLAATDTQYF	TGTGCCAGCGGGCAACTAGCGGCCACAGATACGCAGTATTTT
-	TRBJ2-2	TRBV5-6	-	CASGVWLANTGELFF	TGTGCCAGCGGCGTTTGGCTCGCGAACACCGGGGAGCTGTTTTTT
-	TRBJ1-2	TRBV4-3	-	CASSQRTTGPNYGYTF	TGCGCCAGCAGCCAGAGGACCACAGGCCCTAACTATGGCTACACCTTC
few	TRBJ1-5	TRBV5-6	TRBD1	CASSGTGWNQPQHF	TGTGCCAGCAGCGGGACAGGGTGGAATCAGCCCCAGCATTTT
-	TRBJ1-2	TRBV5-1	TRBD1	CASSLGTGGSGYTF	TGCGCCAGCAGCTTGGGGACAGGGGGCAGTGGCTACACCTTC
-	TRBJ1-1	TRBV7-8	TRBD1	CASSPRTGGPEAFF	TGTGCCAGCAGCCCCCGGACAGGGGGACCTGAAGCTTTCTTT
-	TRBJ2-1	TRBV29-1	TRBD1	CSVKGQDYNEQFF	TGCAGCGTTAAGGGACAGGATTACAATGAGCAGTTCTTC
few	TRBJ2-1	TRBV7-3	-	CASSLGATNNEQFF	TGTGCCAGCAGCTTAGGGGCAACCAACAATGAGCAGTTCTTC
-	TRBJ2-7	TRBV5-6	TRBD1	CASSLPGGFYEQYF	TGTGCCAGCAGCTTGCCAGGGGGTTTCTACGAGCAGTACTTC
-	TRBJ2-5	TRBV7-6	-	CASSPQGGETQYF	TGTGCCAGCAGCCCACAGGGGGGGGAGACCCAGTACTTC
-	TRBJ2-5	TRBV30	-	CASQQGLLLQETQYF	TGTGCCTCTCAGCAGGGCCTCCTGCTGCAAGAGACCCAGTACTTC
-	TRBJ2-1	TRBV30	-	CAWSVLGRSDEQFF	TGTGCCTGGAGTGTATTAGGGAGGAGCGATGAGCAGTTCTTC
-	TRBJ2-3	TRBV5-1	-	CASTSEPSGTQYF	TGCGCCAGCACTAGCGAGCCTTCCGGGACGCAGTATTTT
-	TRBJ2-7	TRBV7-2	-	CASSLSGGLYEQYF	TGTGCCAGCAGCTTATCTGGGGGCCTATACGAGCAGTACTTC
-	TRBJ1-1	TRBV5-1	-	CASSLGGGNTEAFF	TGCGCCAGCAGCCTTGGGGGGGGGAACACTGAAGCTTTCTTT
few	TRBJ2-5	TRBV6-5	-	CASSYLTREQETQYF	TGTGCCAGCAGTTACTTGACCCGGGAACAAGAGACCCAGTACTTC
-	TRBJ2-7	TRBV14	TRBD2	CASSQEGLRPGGNEQYF	TGTGCCAGCAGCCAAGAGGGCCTCCGCCCGGGGGGTAACGAGCAGTACTTC
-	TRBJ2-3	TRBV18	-	CASSPEGNTQYF	TGTGCCAGCTCACCAGAGGGAAATACGCAGTATTTT
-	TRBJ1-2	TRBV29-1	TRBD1	CSVETGVDYGYTF	TGCAGCGTTGAGACAGGGGTGGACTATGGCTACACCTTC
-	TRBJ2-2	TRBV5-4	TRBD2	CASSFVTSGENTGELFF	TGTGCCAGCAGCTTCGTGACTAGCGGGGAAAACACCGGGGAGCTGTTTTTT
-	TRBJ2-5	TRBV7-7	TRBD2	CASSLAGGLQETQYF	TGTGCTAGCAGCTTAGCGGGAGGCTTACAAGAGACCCAGTACTTC
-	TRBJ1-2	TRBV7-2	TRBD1	CASSKDRVYGYTF	TGTGCCAGCAGCAAAGACAGGGTCTATGGCTACACCTTC
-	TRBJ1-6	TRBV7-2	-	CASSLTLSRGSPLHF	TGTGCCAGCAGCTTAACTTTATCACGGGGATCACCCCTCCACTTT
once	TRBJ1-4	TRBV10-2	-	CASSEPSGAGEKLFF	TGCGCCAGCAGTGAGCCCTCGGGGGCGGGTGAAAAACTGTTTTTT
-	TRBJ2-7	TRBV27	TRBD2	CASSLSMRAGIYEQYF	TGTGCCAGCAGTTTATCGATGAGAGCGGGAATCTACGAGCAGTACTTC
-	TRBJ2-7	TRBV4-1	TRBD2	CASSRGLAYEQYF	TGCGCCAGCAGCCGAGGACTAGCCTACGAGCAGTACTTC
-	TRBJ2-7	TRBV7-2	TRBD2	CASSPAGGDRYEQYF	TGTGCCAGCAGCCCGGCGGGGGGGGATCGCTACGAGCAGTACTTC
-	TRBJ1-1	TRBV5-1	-	CASSLAGQKNTEAFF	TGCGCCAGCAGCTTGGCAGGCCAGAAGAACACTGAAGCTTTCTTT
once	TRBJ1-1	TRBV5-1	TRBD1	CASSPGQGTEAFF	TGCGCCAGCAGCCCAGGACAGGGCACTGAAGCTTTCTTT
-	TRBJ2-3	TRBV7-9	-	CASSQSKDTQYF	TGTGCCAGCAGTCAAAGCAAAGATACGCAGTATTTT
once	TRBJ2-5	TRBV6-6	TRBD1	CASSYRGTGQETQYF	TGTGCCAGCAGTTACAGGGGGACAGGCCAAGAGACCCAGTACTTC
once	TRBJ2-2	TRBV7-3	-	CASSYLDSSGGELFF	TGTGCCAGCAGCTACCTGGACAGCTCAGGCGGGGAGCTGTTTTTT
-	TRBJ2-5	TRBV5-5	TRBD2	CASSLVTSGYLQETQYF	TGTGCCAGCAGCTTGGTGACTAGCGGATACCTCCAAGAGACCCAGTACTTC
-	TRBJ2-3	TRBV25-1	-	CASRGGTDTQYF	TGTGCCAGCAGGGGAGGCACAGATACGCAGTATTTT
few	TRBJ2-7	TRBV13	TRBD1	CASSPVRTGDYEQYF	TGTGCCAGCAGCCCCGTGAGGACAGGGGACTACGAGCAGTACTTC
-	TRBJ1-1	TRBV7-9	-	CASSLNTEAFF	TGTGCCAGCAGCCTGAACACTGAAGCTTTCTTT
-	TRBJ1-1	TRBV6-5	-	CASTVQGGTEAFF	TGTGCCAGCACTGTACAGGGTGGGACTGAAGCTTTCTTT
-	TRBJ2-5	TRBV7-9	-	CASSLGRETQYF	TGTGCCAGCAGCCTCGGTCGCGAGACCCAGTACTTC
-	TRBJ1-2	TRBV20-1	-	CSAGSNYGYTF	TGCAGTGCAGGGTCTAACTATGGCTACACCTTC
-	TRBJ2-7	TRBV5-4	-	CASSLAPEAYEQYF	TGTGCCAGCAGCTTGGCCCCCGAGGCCTACGAGCAGTACTTC
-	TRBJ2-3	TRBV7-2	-	CASSEAGRGTDTQYF	TGTGCCAGCAGTGAGGCGGGAAGGGGCACAGATACGCAGTATTTT
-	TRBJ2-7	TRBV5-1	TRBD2	CASSRGGQYEQYF	TGCGCCAGCAGCCGGGGGGGCCAGTACGAGCAGTACTTC